Shown below are 25 T cell receptor beta chains from a single sample sequenced in a study of cytomegalovirus exposure and HLA in healthy donors. Using immunoSEQ multiplex PCR, the repertoire was profiled, and TCRdb retains in-frame clones only, with some absent. This sample yields 200,000 to 250,000 clones, of which roughly nine tenths are seen a single time; about 12% belongs to the top ten. The source material was PBMCs. The receptor set was obtained from a man aged 18 to 29 in good health and CMV-seropositive.

The chain has TRBV2 and TRBJ2-5; D is ambiguous. Germline-derived CDR1 and CDR2 are SNHLY and FYNNEI. The germline V and J ends were trimmed by 4 bases and 5 bases, with 5 bases remaining between them. The CDR3 has 11 amino acids. This CDR3 reads CASSVWETQYF. The CDR3 bases are TGTGCCAGCAGTGTTTGGGAGACCCAGTACTTC.

This clone showed up just a few times. This CDR3 reads CASRTGFSGNTIYF. Written as DNA, the CDR3 is TGCGCCAGCAGGACAGGGTTCTCTGGAAACACCATATATTTT. The chain couples TRBV5-1 to TRBJ1-3; 7 nucleotides agree with TRBD1. V lost 5 bases and J lost 0; bases outside the gene matches: 2. This CDR3 spans 14 amino acids. Germline CDR1 reads SGHRS; CDR2 reads YFSETQ.

The V call is TRBV7-2, the J call TRBJ2-1, with 10 bases matching TRBD2. V was clipped by 3 bases and J by 10 bases; unmatched bases: 9. This CDR3 contains 15 residues. From germline, CDR1 is SGHTA and CDR2 FQGNSA. In DNA, the CDR3 is TGTGCCAGCAGCTTCGGTCTAGCGGGAGAAGGGGAGCAGTTCTTC. The encoded protein is CASSFGLAGEGEQFF. The whole variable domain, remainder taken from reference TRBV7-2 and TRBJ2-1, is GAGVSQSPSNKVTEKGKDVELRCDPISGHTALYWYRQSLGQGLEFLIYFQGNSAPDKSGLPSDRFSAERTGGSVSTLTIQRTQQEDSAVYLCASSFGLAGEGEQFFGPGTRLTVL.

This rearrangement joins TRBV28 to TRBJ2-7, with 8 bases aligning to TRBD2. This CDR3 region has 15 residues. Germline trimming cut 5 bases from V and 9 bases from J; bases unmatched to any gene: 15. Germline V gives CDR1 MDHEN, CDR2 SYDVKM. The CDR3 DNA reads TGTGCCAGCAGTCTCCCTGGACTAGCCCCCGTTGTGCAGTACTTC. Its translation: CASSLPGLAPVVQYF. Full variable domain (outside the CDR3, taken from reference TRBV28 and TRBJ2-7): DVKVTQSSRYLVKRTGEKVFLECVQDMDHENMFWYRQDPGLGLRLIYFSYDVKMKEKGDIPEGYSVSREKKERFSLILESASTNQTSMYLCASSLPGLAPVVQYFGPGTRLTVT.

The chain links TRBV4-2 to TRBJ2-7, with a possible D match to TRBD1 (5 bases). CDR3 length: 16 residues. Germline V gives CDR1 LGHNA, CDR2 YNFKEQ. Trimming pared 3 bases from V and 0 bases from J, leaving 15 bases between. The CDR3 DNA reads as TGTGCCAGCAGCCAGGAACTTCAGGGTAGCTCCTACGAGCAGTACTTC. Translating it yields CASSQELQGSSYEQYF.

The chain carries TRBV25-1 and TRBJ2-7; 8 bases line up with TRBD2. J was trimmed by 6 bases and V by 5 bases; bases with no gene match: 12. The CDR3 has 15 residues. Germline values: CDR1 MGHDK, CDR2 SYGVNS. Written as DNA, the CDR3 is TGTGCCAGCAGTCCATCTCCGGGACTAGTGTTCGAGCAGTACTTC. Protein product: CASSPSPGLVFEQYF.

The chain is built from TRBV23-1 and TRBJ2-7; no reliable D call. TRBV23-1 is recorded as an ORF, its role being uncertain. V was trimmed by 6 bases and J by 6 bases, leaving 12 bases between them. The CDR3 contains 12 residues. The CDR3 reads CASSQDPGEQYF. DNA for the CDR3: TGCGCCAGCAGCCAGGACCCAGGCGAGCAGTACTTC.

This clone was observed a single time. Other DNA sequences of this sample code for an identical CDR3. The genes are TRBV5-4 and TRBJ2-5, with a tentative D call TRBD2 (5 bases). Germline values: CDR1 SGHNT, CDR2 YYREEE (reference sequence). Trimming pared 5 bases from V and 5 bases from J, leaving 10 bases between. The CDR3 spans 12 residues. The CDR3 loop reads CASSLAGETQYF. The CDR3 region has the DNA TGTGCCAGCAGTCTAGCCGGCGAGACCCAGTACTTC. Full variable domain (remainder filled in from reference TRBV5-4 and TRBJ2-5): ETGVTQSPTHLIKTRGQQVTLRCSSQSGHNTVSWYQQALGQGPQFIFQYYREEENGRGNFPPRFSGLQFPNYSSELNVNALELDDSALYLCASSLAGETQYFGPGTRLLVL.

DNA of the CDR3: TGCAGCGTGCAGACAGGGGTACGTCGAGAGACCCAGTACTTC. Protein: CSVQTGVRRETQYF. V usage is TRBV29-1 and J usage is TRBJ2-5; 8 bases are shared with TRBD1. V shed 6 bases and J 4 bases; nucleotides not matched to a gene: 10. This CDR3 is built from 14 residues. Germline V gives CDR1 SQVTM, CDR2 ANQGSEA.

J is TRBJ2-7 and V is TRBV7-3, with D possibly TRBD1 on 6 matching bases. In germline, CDR1 is SGHTA, CDR2 FQGTGA. CDR3 length: 14 amino acids. Deletions cut 3 bases from V and 6 bases from J, with 15 bases between. CDR3 protein: CASSFGSQGGEQYF. The CDR3 nucleotides read TGTGCCAGCAGCTTTGGTTCACAGGGCGGCGAGCAGTACTTC.

This sequence joins TRBV23-1 and TRBJ1-5, with a possible D match to TRBD1 (5 bases). TRBV23-1 is an ORF, with its function uncertain. The CDR3 is 15 residues long. V lost 8 bases and J lost 4, with 18 bases in between. The CDR3 sequence is CASDPGAGGNQPQHF. For the CDR3, the DNA is TGCGCCAGCGACCCCGGAGCGGGGGGTAATCAGCCCCAGCATTTT.

This rearrangement joins TRBV7-9 to TRBJ1-2, with 7 bases lining up with TRBD1. CDR1 and CDR2 (germline): SEHNR, FQNEAQ (reference sequence). Losses at the gene ends were 4 bases for V and 4 bases for J; bases not matched to a gene: 6. The CDR3 contains 14 residues. The CDR3 bases are TGTGCCAGCAGCTCGGGACAGACAATCTATGGCTACACCTTC. Its translation: CASSSGQTIYGYTF.

The chain uses TRBV7-2 and TRBJ2-2; D is unresolved. Trimming removed 1 base at V and 7 bases at J, with 4 bases between. There are 12 residues in the CDR3. CDR1 SGHTA and CDR2 FQGNSA come from the germline V gene. This CDR3 reads CASSLEIGELFF. The CDR3 nucleotides read TGTGCCAGCAGCTTAGAGATCGGGGAGCTGTTTTTT.

V and J are TRBV5-1 and TRBJ2-5; D is possibly TRBD2 (5 bases). The CDR3 contains 14 residues. Trimming pared 4 bases from V and 0 bases from J, leaving 10 bases between. In germline, CDR1 is SGHRS, CDR2 YFSETQ. The CDR3 region is CASSPGLYQETQYF. The CDR3 bases are TGCGCCAGCAGCCCGGGGTTGTACCAAGAGACCCAGTACTTC.

This sequence joins TRBV5-1 and TRBJ2-5; D possibly matches TRBD1 or TRBD2 (6 bases each). The germline CDR1 and CDR2 sequences are SGHRS and YFSETQ. Trimming removed 4 bases at V and 5 bases at J, with 15 bases between. The CDR3 is 14 amino acids. This CDR3 is CASSDSGGLETQYF. CDR3 sequence (DNA): TGCGCCAGCAGCGACTCTGGGGGGCTCGAGACCCAGTACTTC.

This clone was detected only once. The chain couples TRBV27 to TRBJ2-7, with D hard to call. Germline values: CDR1 MNHEY, CDR2 SMNVEV (reference sequence). V was cut by 5 bases and J by 3 bases, with 20 bases left in between. The length of the CDR3 is 16 residues. The DNA of the CDR3 is TGTGCCAGCAGTAAGTCGGCGATCGAAATTAACTACGAGCAGTACTTC. As protein: CASSKSAIEINYEQYF.

V usage is TRBV5-4 and J usage is TRBJ1-2; D possibly corresponds to TRBD1 (6 bases). This CDR3 spans 16 amino acids. Germline V gene data show CDR1 as SGHNT and CDR2 as YYREEE (reference sequence). Trimming removed 4 bases at V and 3 bases at J, with 19 bases between. CDR3 residues: CASSPDWGAAHYGYTF. DNA for the CDR3: TGTGCCAGCAGCCCAGATTGGGGGGCCGCCCACTATGGCTACACCTTC.

The rearrangement uses TRBV5-6 and TRBJ2-1; 10 nucleotides match TRBD1. V trimming: 2 bases; J trimming: 8 bases; junction bases outside the gene matches: 13. Germline V gene sequence: CDR1 SGHDT, CDR2 YYEEEE. CDR3 length equals 17 residues. The CDR3 coding sequence is TGTGCCAGCAGCTTAGGGATCCGACAGGGGGCAAATGATGAGCAGTTCTTC. Translated: CASSLGIRQGANDEQFF.

The V and J genes are TRBV29-1 and TRBJ1-1; TRBD1 matches at 7 bases. V shed 7 bases, J shed 1 base, and the junction held 9 bases outside the gene matches. CDR1 and CDR2 (germline): SQVTM, ANQGSEA. This CDR3 has 14 residues. The CDR3 reads CSAWDSGTNTEAFF. CDR3 DNA: TGCAGCGCCTGGGACAGCGGAACGAACACTGAAGCTTTCTTT.

The rearrangement links TRBV5-1 to TRBJ1-1; no clear D. Between the trimmed V and J ends, which lost 0 bases and 5 bases, there was a span of 11 bases. This CDR3 is built from 14 residues. Germline V gene sequence: CDR1 SGHRS, CDR2 YFSETQ. The CDR3 bases are TGCGCCAGCAGCTTGGGCGCCGGGTTAACTGAAGCTTTCTTT. Encoded protein: CASSLGAGLTEAFF.

V is TRBV7-2 and J is TRBJ2-1; tentatively, D is TRBD2 (6 bases). CDR1 is SGHTA and CDR2 is FQGNSA in the germline V gene. This CDR3 is built from 16 residues. V lost 2 bases and J 1 base, leaving 12 bases between the germline ends. The CDR3 is CASSLFYGRSYNEQFF. The CDR3 nucleotides are TGTGCCAGCAGCTTATTCTACGGGAGATCCTACAATGAGCAGTTCTTC.

The rearrangement links TRBV7-8 to TRBJ2-1, with D possibly TRBD2 on 6 matching bases. This CDR3 is 15 amino acids long. V was clipped by 5 bases and J by 3 bases, with 14 bases between them. Germline assignment: CDR1 SGHVS and CDR2 FQNEAQ. The CDR3 region has the DNA TGTGCCAGCAGCCCCTCTGCGGGGAACTACAATGAGCAGTTCTTC. Protein product: CASSPSAGNYNEQFF.

The chain carries TRBV6-4 and TRBJ1-1; D gene ambiguous. V was trimmed by 0 bases and J by 1 base, leaving 6 bases between them. The V gene's germline CDR1 is MRHNA and CDR2 SNTAGT. This CDR3 has 14 residues. CDR3 sequence: CASSDSPGNTEAFF. As DNA, the CDR3 is TGTGCCAGCAGTGACTCGCCAGGGAACACTGAAGCTTTCTTT.

The gene calls are TRBV27 and TRBJ2-1; 14 nucleotides line up with TRBD2. The CDR3 totals 13 residues. CDR1 is MNHEY, CDR2 SMNVEV, per germline (reference sequence). V was clipped by 8 bases and J by 8 bases; unmatched bases: 2. In nucleotides, the CDR3 is TGTGCCAGCGGGACTAGCGGGAGTTATGAGCAGTTCTTC. This gives the protein CASGTSGSYEQFF.

The chain employs TRBV27 and TRBJ1-4; tentatively, D is TRBD1 (5 bases). Looked up from germline, CDR1 is MNHEY and CDR2 is SMNVEV (reference sequence). V lost 1 base, J lost 6 bases, and 12 bases lay in between. The CDR3 is made up of 15 amino acids. CDR3: CASSLLPRVHEKLFF. DNA of the CDR3: TGTGCCAGCAGTTTATTGCCCAGGGTTCATGAAAAACTGTTTTTT.